These T cell receptor beta chains were read from a single sample in a study of T cell responses to AZD1222 COVID-19 vaccine. This table comes from immunoSEQ multiplex PCR, and its TCRdb copy is limited to in-frame clones, with some not included. The sample includes 150,000 to 160,000 clones, 90% of them seen just once. The sequences come from peripheral blood, collected on day 0 of AZD1222 vaccination. The receptors come from an adult in good health. CDR3s include the opening cysteine and the closing phenylalanine or tryptophan. The D gene is left open where the match is weak. Clone size, where shown, is once, few, many, or a class for clones that have expanded.

v_call: TRBV19; clone_size: .; j_call: TRBJ1-2; d_call: TRBD1; cdr3_nt: TGTGCCAGTAGTCAGGGGGCACAGGGAGGCTATGGCTACACCTTC; cdr3_aa: CASSQGAQGGYGYTF
v_call: TRBV7-2; clone_size: few; j_call: TRBJ1-2; d_call: .; cdr3_nt: TGTGCCAGCAGCTTAAGCCCGCCATATGGCTACACCTTC; cdr3_aa: CASSLSPPYGYTF
v_call: TRBV2; clone_size: .; j_call: TRBJ1-2; d_call: .; cdr3_nt: TGTGCCAGCAGTGATACCTATGGCTACACCTTC; cdr3_aa: CASSDTYGYTF
v_call: TRBV24-1; clone_size: once; j_call: TRBJ1-4; d_call: TRBD1; cdr3_nt: TGTGCCACCAGTGATTTGGGGCAGGGGGCGACTAATGAAAAACTGTTTTTT; cdr3_aa: CATSDLGQGATNEKLFF
v_call: TRBV6-1; clone_size: .; j_call: TRBJ1-6; d_call: .; cdr3_nt: TGTGCCAGCAGTGAAGCGGTCGATAGGGGTAGGTCACCCCTCCACTTT; cdr3_aa: CASSEAVDRGRSPLHF
v_call: TRBV5-4; clone_size: .; j_call: TRBJ1-2; d_call: TRBD1; cdr3_nt: TGTGCCAGCAGCTTTGACAGGGCGGATGGCTACACCTTC; cdr3_aa: CASSFDRADGYTF
v_call: TRBV7-8; clone_size: few; j_call: TRBJ2-7; d_call: TRBD2; cdr3_nt: TGTGCCAGCAGCTTACAGCGGGGGGGCCGGGAGGAGCAGTACTTC; cdr3_aa: CASSLQRGGREEQYF
v_call: TRBV7-8; clone_size: once; j_call: TRBJ1-2; d_call: .; cdr3_nt: TGTGCCAGCAGCTTAGCGCTCCAGGGGAACTATGGCTACACCTTC; cdr3_aa: CASSLALQGNYGYTF
v_call: TRBV6-5; clone_size: .; j_call: TRBJ1-6; d_call: .; cdr3_nt: TGTGCCAGCAGTTCGGGAGAAGTTTCACCCCTCCACTTT; cdr3_aa: CASSSGEVSPLHF
v_call: TRBV5-1; clone_size: .; j_call: TRBJ1-2; d_call: .; cdr3_nt: TGCGCCAGCAGCTCGAGCCCAGGAGATGGCTACACCTTC; cdr3_aa: CASSSSPGDGYTF
v_call: TRBV5-4; clone_size: .; j_call: TRBJ2-1; d_call: TRBD2; cdr3_nt: TGTGCCAGCAGCTTTCACGGGGGGGCATACAATGAGCAGTTCTTC; cdr3_aa: CASSFHGGAYNEQFF
v_call: TRBV27; clone_size: .; j_call: TRBJ1-5; d_call: .; cdr3_nt: TGTGCCAGCAGCCCCACCGGGACACAGTCATATAGCAATCAGCCCCAGCATTTT; cdr3_aa: CASSPTGTQSYSNQPQHF
v_call: TRBV6-5; clone_size: .; j_call: TRBJ1-1; d_call: .; cdr3_nt: TGTGCCAGCAGCCGCACGGGGCAGCTGAACACTGAAGCTTTCTTT; cdr3_aa: CASSRTGQLNTEAFF
v_call: TRBV6-2/TRBV6-3; clone_size: .; j_call: TRBJ1-1; d_call: .; cdr3_nt: TGTGCCAGCAGTTATTGGCAGTCTGAAGCTTTCTTT; cdr3_aa: CASSYWQSEAFF
v_call: TRBV3-1/TRBV3-2; clone_size: .; j_call: TRBJ2-7; d_call: .; cdr3_nt: TGTGCCAGCAGCCAAGTTCCAACGCGACAGAGATCCTACGAGCAGTACTTC; cdr3_aa: CASSQVPTRQRSYEQYF
v_call: TRBV6-5; clone_size: .; j_call: TRBJ1-2; d_call: TRBD1; cdr3_nt: TGTGCCAGCAGCCTCGGGACAGGCACCCGCTATGGCTACACCTTC; cdr3_aa: CASSLGTGTRYGYTF
v_call: TRBV4-3; clone_size: .; j_call: TRBJ2-1; d_call: TRBD2; cdr3_nt: TGCGCCAGCAGCCAAGAGTCCGTGGCCCCGGGGAGGGTCAATGAGCAGTTCTTC; cdr3_aa: CASSQESVAPGRVNEQFF